The next 23 T cell receptor beta chains were all read from a single sample in a study of blood T cell repertoires in COVID-19. Sequencing used immunoSEQ multiplex PCR; TCRdb keeps in-frame clones, though not all of them. The sample has fewer than 250,000 clones; just over 90% are singletons. The specimen was peripheral blood. All receptors come from a man younger than 40 with acute or convalescent COVID-19.

The rearrangement uses TRBV5-1 and TRBJ2-5; a weak D match, TRBD2 (6 bases). The V end lost 0 bases, the J end lost 1 base, and 13 bases lay between the germline ends. Germline V gene sequence: CDR1 SGHRS, CDR2 YFSETQ. This CDR3 has 16 residues. The CDR3 loop is CASSLGGEPSQETQYF. In DNA, the CDR3 is TGCGCCAGCAGCTTGGGGGGGGAGCCGTCCCAAGAGACCCAGTACTTC. Filled out from reference TRBV5-1 and TRBJ2-5, the complete variable domain reads KAGVTQTPRYLIKTRGQQVTLSCSPISGHRSVSWYQQTPGQGLQFLFEYFSETQRNKGNFPGRFSGRQFSNSRSEMNVSTLELGDSALYLCASSLGGEPSQETQYFGPGTRLLVL.

The chain uses TRBV28 and TRBJ2-2; D gene unclear. Germline V CDR1 and CDR2: MDHEN, SYDVKM. V was shortened by 2 bases and J by 6 bases, with 13 bases between the two germline ends. The CDR3 sequence is 15 residues long. CDR3 amino acids: CASSLPPWQSGELFF. CDR3 bases: TGTGCCAGCAGTTTACCGCCTTGGCAGTCCGGGGAGCTGTTTTTT.

The chain links TRBV6-2 or TRBV6-3 to TRBJ2-5; 7 positions agree with TRBD2. V lost 3 bases and J lost 2; bases outside the gene matches: 9. The CDR3 consists of 16 residues. Looked up from germline, CDR1 is MNHEY and CDR2 is SVGEGT. CDR3 residues: CASSYRAGVRQETQYF. CDR3 nucleotide sequence: TGTGCCAGCAGTTATCGGGCGGGAGTGCGGCAAGAGACCCAGTACTTC.

J is TRBJ1-4 and V is TRBV28; a possible D gene is TRBD1 (6 bases). V lost 8 bases and J lost 4, with 23 bases in between. The germline gives CDR1 MDHEN, CDR2 SYDVKM. The CDR3 contains 17 residues. The CDR3 reads CASRIGGAEYYNEKLFF. DNA for the CDR3: TGTGCCAGCCGGATTGGGGGCGCGGAGTATTATAATGAAAAACTGTTTTTT. The whole variable domain, remainder taken from reference TRBV28 and TRBJ1-4, is DVKVTQSSRYLVKRTGEKVFLECVQDMDHENMFWYRQDPGLGLRLIYFSYDVKMKEKGDIPEGYSVSREKKERFSLILESASTNQTSMYLCASRIGGAEYYNEKLFFGSGTQLSVL.

The chain employs TRBV2 and TRBJ1-3; D is possibly TRBD1 (5 bases). The V end was cut by 4 bases, the J end by 4 bases, with 11 bases between. Germline values: CDR1 SNHLY, CDR2 FYNNEI. The CDR3 totals 14 residues. CDR3 nucleotide sequence: TGTGCCAGCAGTGCGGAAGGGGAAGGAAACACCATATATTTT. Protein: CASSAEGEGNTIYF. The full variable domain, in which reference TRBV2 and TRBJ1-3 provide the parts outside the CDR3, is EPEVTQTPSHQVTQMGQEVILRCVPISNHLYFYWYRQILGQKVEFLVSFYNNEISEKSEIFDDQFSVERPDGSNFTLKIRSTKLEDSAMYFCASSAEGEGNTIYFGEGSWLTVV.

The chain recombines TRBV5-6 with TRBJ1-2; the D is unclear. This CDR3 contains 14 residues. Trimming took 0 bases from V and 3 from J, leaving 9 bases between them. Germline CDR1 is SGHDT and CDR2 is YYEEEE. CDR3 amino acids: CASSLDTQHYGYTF. The CDR3 DNA is TGTGCCAGCAGCTTGGACACCCAACACTATGGCTACACCTTC. Variable domain in full (rest from reference TRBV5-6 and TRBJ1-2): DAGVTQSPTHLIKTRGQQVTLRCSPKSGHDTVSWYQQALGQGPQFIFQYYEEEERQRGNFPDRFSGHQFPNYSSELNVNALLLGDSALYLCASSLDTQHYGYTFGSGTRLTVV.

The gene calls are TRBV5-4 and TRBJ2-5; the D gene is possibly TRBD2 (5 bases). The CDR3 spans 16 residues. The germline V gene has CDR1 SGHNT and CDR2 YYREEE (reference sequence). Deletions cut 0 bases from V and 0 bases from J, with 12 bases between. CDR3 sequence: CASSLDLARYQETQYF. The CDR3 DNA follows: TGTGCCAGCAGCTTGGATCTAGCCCGGTACCAAGAGACCCAGTACTTC.

In this sample, this clone turned up a few times. This chain joins TRBV3-1 (or the pseudogene TRBV3-2) and TRBJ2-2; D uncertain. Germline lookup yields CDR1 LGHDT and CDR2 YNNKEL (reference sequence). Trimming left V 8 bases short and J 8 bases short, with 6 bases between. This CDR3 is built from 10 residues. CDR3 coding DNA: TGTGCCAGCGCCAGAGGGGAGCTGTTTTTT. Translating it yields CASARGELFF.

The chain recombines TRBV7-2 with TRBJ2-7; 8 bases map to TRBD2. Trimming cost V 3 bases and J 4 bases; bases outside gene matches: 8. The CDR3 is made up of 15 amino acids. The V gene's germline CDR1 is SGHTA and CDR2 FQGNSA. The CDR3 region has the DNA TGTGCCAGCAGCTTGGGCGGGGGGATCGGGTACGAGCAGTACTTC. Translation: CASSLGGGIGYEQYF.

This chain links TRBV19 with TRBJ2-5, with 8 nucleotides matching TRBD2. The germline CDR1 and CDR2 sequences are LNHDA and SQIVND (reference sequence). Unmatched junction bases numbered 10, after V lost 3 bases and J lost 10 bases. The CDR3 covers 14 residues. The DNA of the CDR3 is TGTGCCAGTAGTATCGGGCGGGAACGGGGGGGCCAGTACTTC. This translates into CASSIGRERGGQYF.

V gene TRBV6-5 combines with J gene TRBJ2-1, with 8 bases fitting TRBD2. Germline V gene sequence: CDR1 MNHEY, CDR2 SVGAGI. The CDR3 runs to 14 residues. J gave up 8 bases and V 2 bases, and 5 bases lay outside the gene matches. DNA for the CDR3: TGTGCCAGCAGTTACCGCGGGAGGAGCTATGAGCAGTTCTTC. Translating gives CASSYRGRSYEQFF.

This chain links TRBV28 with TRBJ1-1; 8 positions agree with TRBD1. Germline CDR1 reads MDHEN; CDR2 reads SYDVKM. V trimming: 2 bases; J trimming: 5 bases; junction bases outside the gene matches: 4. The CDR3 is made up of 14 amino acids. The CDR3 DNA sequence: TGTGCCAGCAGTTTAGCAGGGGGCCGTACTGAAGCTTTCTTT. Its translation is CASSLAGGRTEAFF.

In the case of this clone: At one boundary the junction diverges from the germline segment, which might be a read error. The rearrangement links TRBV7-7 to TRBJ2-2; 7 positions agree with TRBD1. CDR1 is SSHAT, CDR2 FNYEAQ, per germline (reference sequence). This CDR3 has 12 amino acids. CDR3 amino acids: CASRQGLGELFF. CDR3 coding DNA: TGTGCTAGCAGACAGGGCCTCGGGGAGCTGTTTTTT.

The chain couples TRBV7-2 to TRBJ2-1; the match to TRBD1 covers 9 bases. Germline trimming cut 6 bases from V and 9 bases from J; bases unmatched to any gene: 12. CDR1 and CDR2 (germline): SGHTA, FQGNSA. The CDR3 consists of 15 residues. The CDR3 nucleotides read TGTGCCAGCAGAACAACAGGGGGCGCAGCGAGTGAGCAGTTCTTC. Protein sequence: CASRTTGGAASEQFF.

V and J are TRBV2 and TRBJ2-2; 9 bases map to TRBD1. Germline CDR1 SNHLY, CDR2 FYNNEI. The CDR3 extends over 15 amino acids. V trimming: 2 bases; J trimming: 5 bases; junction bases outside the gene matches: 3. The CDR3: CASSENRGPTGELFF. CDR3 sequence (DNA): TGTGCCAGCAGTGAAAACAGGGGGCCAACCGGGGAGCTGTTTTTT.

The chain couples TRBV6-5 to TRBJ1-1, with 9 bases that match TRBD1. J was trimmed by 2 bases and V by 10 bases; bases with no gene match: 11. The CDR3 totals 15 residues. The germline V gene encodes CDR1 MNHEY and CDR2 SVGAGI. CDR3 DNA: TGTGCCACCTCCCAACAGGGGGCGCTCAACACTGAAGCTTTCTTT. This translates into CATSQQGALNTEAFF.

This chain uses TRBV18 with TRBJ2-2, with D tentatively TRBD1 (6 bases). The CDR3 extends over 17 amino acids. Germline V lookup: CDR1 KGHSH, CDR2 LQKENI. Trimming took 1 base from V and 5 from J, leaving 17 bases between them. CDR3 loop: CASSPRERGSETGELFF. CDR3 nucleotide sequence: TGTGCCAGCTCACCACGAGAAAGGGGGTCCGAAACCGGGGAGCTGTTTTTT.

This clone was seen just once. CDR3 DNA sequence: TGCGCCAGCAGCCAAGTACCAGGGGCAAATGAGCAGTTCTTC. This encodes CASSQVPGANEQFF. This sequence joins TRBV4-1 and TRBJ2-1; a possible D gene is TRBD1 (6 bases). The CDR3 is made up of 14 amino acids. Trimming stripped 1 base from V and 7 bases from J, with 11 bases between. Germline CDR1 reads MGHRA; CDR2 reads YSYEKL.

This chain links TRBV15 with TRBJ1-4; D perhaps matches TRBD1 (5 bases). Germline CDR1 reads LNHNV; CDR2 reads YYDKDF (reference sequence). The CDR3 runs to 15 residues. Trimming took off 6 bases at V and 0 bases at J, with 11 bases between the two ends. For the CDR3, the DNA is TGTGCCACCAGACAGACAGTAGCAACTAATGAAAAACTGTTTTTT. It specifies CATRQTVATNEKLFF.

The chain recombines TRBV10-3 with TRBJ2-5; 7 positions match TRBD2. Per germline, CDR1 ENHRY and CDR2 SYGVKD. The CDR3 length is 11 residues. Trimming at V came to 8 bases and at J to 4 bases, leaving 1 base not matched to a gene. DNA of the CDR3: TGTGCCATCGGGGGGGGAGAGACCCAGTACTTC. Amino acids: CAIGGGETQYF.

Of note for this clone: The identical CDR3 is also encoded by other nucleotide sequences in the sample. V gene TRBV5-1 combines with J gene TRBJ1-2; D is possibly TRBD1 (6 bases). The CDR3 sequence is 13 residues long. CDR1 SGHRS and CDR2 YFSETQ come from the germline V gene. V gave up 3 bases and J gave up 2 bases, with 8 bases separating them. CDR3 residues: CASSSGQNYGYTF. As DNA, the CDR3 is TGCGCCAGCAGCTCAGGACAGAACTATGGCTACACCTTC.

CDR3 bases: TGTGCCAGCAGCGCATTTCCCACAGGGGGCCAGGGAGCTTTCTTT. It is translated as CASSAFPTGGQGAFF. The chain links TRBV5-8 to TRBJ1-1; 9 bases fit TRBD1. The CDR3 spans 15 residues. The V segment lost 4 bases and the J segment 10 bases; nucleotides outside the gene matches: 14. Germline assignment: CDR1 SGHTS and CDR2 YDEGEE.

This chain uses TRBV9 with TRBJ1-1; D unclear. This CDR3 spans 13 amino acids. Trimming took off 0 bases at V and 4 bases at J, with 7 bases between the two ends. The germline CDR1 and CDR2 sequences are SGDLS and YYNGEE. The CDR3 region has the DNA TGTGCCAGCAGCGTAGTAGAAACCACTGAAGCTTTCTTT. Translation gives CASSVVETTEAFF.